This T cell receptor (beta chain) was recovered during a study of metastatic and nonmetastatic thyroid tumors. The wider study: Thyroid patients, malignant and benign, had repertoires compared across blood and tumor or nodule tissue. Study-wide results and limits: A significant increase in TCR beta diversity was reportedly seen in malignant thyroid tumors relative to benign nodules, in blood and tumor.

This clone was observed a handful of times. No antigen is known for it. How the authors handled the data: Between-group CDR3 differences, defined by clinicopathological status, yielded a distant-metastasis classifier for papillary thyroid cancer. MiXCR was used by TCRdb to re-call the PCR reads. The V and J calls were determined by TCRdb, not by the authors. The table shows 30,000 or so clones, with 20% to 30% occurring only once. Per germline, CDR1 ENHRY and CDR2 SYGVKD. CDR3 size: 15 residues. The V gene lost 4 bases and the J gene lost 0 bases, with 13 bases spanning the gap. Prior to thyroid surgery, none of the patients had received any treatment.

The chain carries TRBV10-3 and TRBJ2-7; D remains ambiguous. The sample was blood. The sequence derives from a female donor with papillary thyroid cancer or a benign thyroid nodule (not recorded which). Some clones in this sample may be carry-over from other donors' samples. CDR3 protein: CAISAGVHSSYEQYF. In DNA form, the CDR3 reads TGTGCCATCAGTGCTGGGGTGCATAGCTCCTACGAGCAGTACTTC.